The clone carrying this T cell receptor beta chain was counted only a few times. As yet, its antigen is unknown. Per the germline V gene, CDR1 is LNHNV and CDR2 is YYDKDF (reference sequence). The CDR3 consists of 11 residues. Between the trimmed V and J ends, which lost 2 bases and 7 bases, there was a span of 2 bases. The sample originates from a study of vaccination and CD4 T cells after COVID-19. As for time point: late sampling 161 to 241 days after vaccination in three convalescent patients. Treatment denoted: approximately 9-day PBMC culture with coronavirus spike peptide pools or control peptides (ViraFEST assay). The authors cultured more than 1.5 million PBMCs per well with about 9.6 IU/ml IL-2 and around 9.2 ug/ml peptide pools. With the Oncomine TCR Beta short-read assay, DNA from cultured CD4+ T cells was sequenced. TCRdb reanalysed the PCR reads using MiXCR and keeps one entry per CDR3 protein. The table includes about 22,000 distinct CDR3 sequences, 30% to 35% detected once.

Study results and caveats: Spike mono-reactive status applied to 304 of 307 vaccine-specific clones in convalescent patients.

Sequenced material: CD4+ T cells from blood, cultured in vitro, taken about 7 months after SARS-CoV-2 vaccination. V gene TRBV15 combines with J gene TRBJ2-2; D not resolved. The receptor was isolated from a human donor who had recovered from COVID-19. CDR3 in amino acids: CATSRNGELFF. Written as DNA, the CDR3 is TGTGCCACCAGCAGAAACGGGGAGCTGTTTTTT.